These T cell receptor beta chains were read from a single sample in a study of control samples from healthy donors and cancer patients. Profiling relied on immunoSEQ multiplex PCR, and the TCRdb table lists in-frame clones only, not all of them. The sample carries a few hundred thousand clones, around 90% recorded once. The sample consisted of PBMCs. The origin of the receptors is a man aged 35-49 years with head and neck cancer. The CDR3 runs from the conserved cysteine through the conserved F or W.

v_gene	len	CDR3aa
TRBV7-8	16	CASSLAQGSRGNTIYF
TRBV5-6	14	CASSFRQGGQPQHF
TRBV11-2	15	CASSLGQASGNTIYF
TRBV2	14	CASSGPGQEGEQYF
TRBV3-1/TRBV3-2	13	CASSQDLMQPQHF
TRBV19	11	CASRGPDTQYF
TRBV3-1/TRBV3-2	15	CASSQSLAGPNEQFF
TRBV5-1	13	CASSPGGRETQYF
TRBV2	14	CASRAEGGREKLFF
TRBV5-6	14	CASSFGTVNQPQHF
TRBV19	17	CASSIGPSRSRRDEQYF
TRBV28	16	CASSLSSGGLGETQYF
TRBV30	11	CAWTHRNEQFF
TRBV30	13	CAWSVGGDQPQHF
TRBV27	15	CASRRTGNLGSPLHF
TRBV7-9	14	CASSLNRGGTEAFF
TRBV9	16	CASSVGTSGGEETQYF
TRBV7-8	14	CASSLATGTYGYTF
TRBV4-1	16	CASSRMTGGHTGELFF
TRBV2	15	CASSEGAAMNTEAFF
TRBV28	14	CASSFGGVGTEAFF
TRBV4-2	14	CASSQDGVREKLFF
TRBV5-4	13	CASSRTDDYEQYF
TRBV18	15	CASSPDRLNTGELFF
TRBV7-2	15	CASSFKGFGNQPQHF
TRBV10-2	16	CASSESYGGVSYEQYF
TRBV28	12	CASRAGGTEAFF
TRBV6-5	15	CASSYPGASQNEQFF
TRBV7-2	15	CASRGGTISSYEQYF
TRBV19	15	CASSIGGSSGNTIYF
TRBV15	17	CATSREEGAFGVTEAFF
TRBV7-2	18	CASSLESIAGPQHNEQFF
TRBV2	13	CARRQTSTDTQYF
TRBV3-1/TRBV3-2	15	CASSQDHSRNTEAFF
TRBV11-2	16	CASSLQRGWSSYEQYF
TRBV11-2	12	CASSYSTDTQYF
TRBV27	15	CASSYGPGHDYGYTF
TRBV3-1/TRBV3-2	13	CASTTGSGFGYTF
TRBV19	14	CATSAGSYNSPLHF
TRBV19	16	CASLGQGARDNQPQHF
TRBV7-9	14	CASSAAIHAYEQYF
TRBV7-9	15	CASSSLDREGEKLFF
TRBV4-2	15	CASSRVGQGGTEAFF
TRBV7-3	15	CASSPSSGSVNEQFF
TRBV5-1	17	CASSLAGTGTGANVLTF
TRBV7-9	16	CASSFSNRGFPSPLHF
TRBV27	15	CASSQGDRENTEAFF
TRBV3-1/TRBV3-2	14	CASSQVRGGGEQYF
TRBV28	12	CASRSSGDTQYF
TRBV29-1	12	CSVQGANQPQHF